The clone carrying this T cell receptor beta chain showed up just a few times. The antigen is undetermined. RNA transcripts were the template for amplifying TCR beta CDR3 regions. The HTBI primer set drove a first-round RT-PCR of the TCR CDR3. TCRdb re-called the multiplex PCR reads through MiXCR, storing one row per CDR3 protein. Here the sample spans a few hundred thousand distinct CDR3 sequences, 13% being singletons. This specimen comes from a study of T cells in Graves' hyperthyroidism and ophthalmopathy. CDR3 length: 14 residues. Germline CDR1 SEHNR, CDR2 FQNEAQ (reference sequence). V dropped 5 bases and J dropped 2; count of bases not matched to a gene: 2. Study-wide results and caveats: In the blood, most expanded thyroid clonotypes above 0.001 appeared as well.

The J gene is TRBJ2-7, the V gene TRBV7-9; 11 bases map to TRBD1. The clonotype originates from a man under 40 with Graves' hyperthyroidism that later progressed to Graves' ophthalmopathy. The source material was blood. CDR3 nucleotide sequence: TGTGCCAGCAGCGCGGACAGGGGGCCCTACGAGCAGTACTTC. This encodes CASSADRGPYEQYF.